This T cell receptor beta chain derives from a study of early T cells in non-severe SARS-CoV-2 infection. Study-wide context: Investigators sequenced bulk RNA drawn from unsorted whole blood, and chains remained unpaired.

Study-wide findings and caveats: The VDJdb matching leaned toward anti-spike CD8 responses and overlooked private and CD4 specificities.

V gave up 6 bases and J gave up 7 bases, with 11 bases separating them. The germline V gene has CDR1 DFQATT and CDR2 SNEGSKA (reference sequence). The CDR3 is 11 residues long. Individual cDNA molecules received unique molecular identifiers. TCRdb re-called the 5' RACE reads with MiXCR, one entry per CDR3 protein. There are tens of thousands of distinct CDR3 sequences in the sample; roughly 14% occur only once, and about 0.58% lies in the top ten. This clonotype was detected a few times. The target antigen is unknown. The V gene is TRBV20-1, the J gene TRBJ2-3; D gene uncertain. Source material: whole blood. The TCR was taken from an adult who was a healthcare worker with PCR-confirmed SARS-CoV-2 infection or an uninfected control (not recorded which). The CDR3 sequence is CSAKSPYTQYF. CDR3 nucleotides: TGCAGTGCCAAAAGCCCCTATACGCAGTATTTT.